These T cell receptor beta chains were read from a single sample in a study of beta chain features in type 1 diabetes. Method: immunoSEQ multiplex PCR; TCRdb's copy keeps in-frame clones and lacks some. The profile shows 350,000 to 400,000 clones, approximately 15% of them singletons. The sample comprised naive CD4+ T cells from blood. Receptor source: a woman aged 18-35 years in good health. Both conserved end residues are part of each CDR3. The order of the fields is clone size, J gene, D gene, V gene, CDR3 DNA, CDR3 protein. A D gene is named only where the DNA matches it firmly. The listing skips clone size in some rows; elsewhere it reads once, few, many or a size class.

clone size: .
J gene: TRBJ1-1
D gene: .
V gene: TRBV29-1
CDR3 DNA: TGCAGCGTCTCCAGGGCAGACACTGAAGCTTTCTTT
CDR3 protein: CSVSRADTEAFF

clone size: .
J gene: TRBJ1-1
D gene: .
V gene: TRBV4-2
CDR3 DNA: TGTGCCAGCAGCCAAGGGCAGGGGCCTGTGAACACTGAAGCTTTCTTT
CDR3 protein: CASSQGQGPVNTEAFF

clone size: few
J gene: TRBJ2-1
D gene: TRBD1
V gene: TRBV7-2
CDR3 DNA: TGTGCCAGCAGCTTAATCGGCCAGGGGGACAATGAGCAGTTCTTC
CDR3 protein: CASSLIGQGDNEQFF

clone size: few
J gene: TRBJ2-1
D gene: .
V gene: TRBV4-3
CDR3 DNA: TGCGCCAGCAGCCCCCGAAGGGGTGATGAGCAGTTCTTC
CDR3 protein: CASSPRRGDEQFF

clone size: .
J gene: TRBJ2-3
D gene: TRBD2
V gene: TRBV7-9
CDR3 DNA: TGTGCCAGCAGCTTTAGCGGGGGCTCGAGCCATACGCAGTATTTT
CDR3 protein: CASSFSGGSSHTQYF

clone size: few
J gene: TRBJ2-5
D gene: .
V gene: TRBV28
CDR3 DNA: TGTGCCAGCAGTTTAGCGGGCCTTCAGACCCAGTACTTC
CDR3 protein: CASSLAGLQTQYF

clone size: few
J gene: TRBJ2-1
D gene: TRBD2
V gene: TRBV5-1
CDR3 DNA: TGCGCCAGCAGCAGGGGACTAGCGGGAGTGGGGGACTACAATGAGCAGTTCTTC
CDR3 protein: CASSRGLAGVGDYNEQFF

clone size: few
J gene: TRBJ2-7
D gene: .
V gene: TRBV6-6
CDR3 DNA: TGTGCCAGCAGTTACCCGAGTACCACCTACGAGCAGTACTTC
CDR3 protein: CASSYPSTTYEQYF

clone size: .
J gene: TRBJ2-1
D gene: TRBD2
V gene: TRBV6-5
CDR3 DNA: TGTGCCAGCACTCCCCGACTAGCGGGAGTGAATGAGCAGTTCTTC
CDR3 protein: CASTPRLAGVNEQFF

clone size: once
J gene: TRBJ1-1
D gene: .
V gene: TRBV6-6
CDR3 DNA: TGTGCCAGCAGTCTACCAGGAGGGACTGAAGCTTTCTTT
CDR3 protein: CASSLPGGTEAFF

clone size: .
J gene: TRBJ2-7
D gene: TRBD1
V gene: TRBV29-1
CDR3 DNA: TGCAGCGTTGGGAACCGGGACAGGGTCCACGAGCAGTACTTC
CDR3 protein: CSVGNRDRVHEQYF

clone size: .
J gene: TRBJ2-1
D gene: TRBD2
V gene: TRBV5-4
CDR3 DNA: TGTGCCAGCAGCTTGGACAGCGGGAGATACAATGAGCAGTTCTTC
CDR3 protein: CASSLDSGRYNEQFF

clone size: few
J gene: TRBJ1-5
D gene: TRBD1
V gene: TRBV7-9
CDR3 DNA: TGTGCCAGCAGCTCAGGGGGCCATAGCAATCAGCCCCAGCATTTT
CDR3 protein: CASSSGGHSNQPQHF

clone size: .
J gene: TRBJ2-7
D gene: .
V gene: TRBV28
CDR3 DNA: TGTGCCACCTGGTCTGGAGGGTACGAGCAGTACTTC
CDR3 protein: CATWSGGYEQYF

clone size: few
J gene: TRBJ1-1
D gene: .
V gene: TRBV11-1
CDR3 DNA: TGTGCCAGCAGCTTAGGTGGAGACAGGGAAGCTTTCTTT
CDR3 protein: CASSLGGDREAFF

clone size: few
J gene: TRBJ2-2
D gene: .
V gene: TRBV5-1
CDR3 DNA: TGCGCCAGCTTTCAGGGGAACACCGGGGAGCTGTTTTTT
CDR3 protein: CASFQGNTGELFF

clone size: .
J gene: TRBJ2-3
D gene: TRBD2
V gene: TRBV28
CDR3 DNA: TGTGCCACCACGACTAGCGGGAGAACAGATACGCAGTATTTT
CDR3 protein: CATTTSGRTDTQYF

clone size: few
J gene: TRBJ2-3
D gene: .
V gene: TRBV28
CDR3 DNA: TGTGCCAGCCGGCGCGGAGGAAGCACAGATACGCAGTATTTT
CDR3 protein: CASRRGGSTDTQYF

clone size: .
J gene: TRBJ2-2
D gene: TRBD1
V gene: TRBV6-5
CDR3 DNA: TGTGCCAGCAGTAGGACAGGGTGGACCGGGGAGCTGTTTTTT
CDR3 protein: CASSRTGWTGELFF

clone size: .
J gene: TRBJ2-7
D gene: .
V gene: TRBV29-1
CDR3 DNA: TGCAGCGTTGAGCAGCAGGGCGGGGCCGAGCAGTACTTC
CDR3 protein: CSVEQQGGAEQYF

clone size: .
J gene: TRBJ2-7
D gene: TRBD2
V gene: TRBV4-2
CDR3 DNA: TGTGCCAGCAGCCAAGAGGGGACTAGCGGGAGTAACGAGCAGTACTTC
CDR3 protein: CASSQEGTSGSNEQYF

clone size: few
J gene: TRBJ2-1
D gene: TRBD2
V gene: TRBV29-1
CDR3 DNA: TGCAGCGTGGCCAGACTAGCGGGTGCGAGCTCCTACAATGAGCAGTTCTTC
CDR3 protein: CSVARLAGASSYNEQFF

clone size: .
J gene: TRBJ1-2
D gene: TRBD1
V gene: TRBV4-3
CDR3 DNA: TGCGCCAGCAGCCCCCGGACAGGGGGGTCACATGGCTACACCTTC
CDR3 protein: CASSPRTGGSHGYTF

clone size: few
J gene: TRBJ1-1
D gene: TRBD1
V gene: TRBV18
CDR3 DNA: TGTGCCAGCTCACGCGACAGGGGGCCAACTGAAGCTTTCTTT
CDR3 protein: CASSRDRGPTEAFF

clone size: few
J gene: TRBJ2-1
D gene: TRBD2
V gene: TRBV14
CDR3 DNA: TGTGCCAGCAGCCAAGACGTAGCGGGAGTTGATGAGCAGTTCTTC
CDR3 protein: CASSQDVAGVDEQFF

clone size: .
J gene: TRBJ1-2
D gene: .
V gene: TRBV18
CDR3 DNA: TGTGCCAGCTCACAAGGGGCCTATGGCTACACCTTC
CDR3 protein: CASSQGAYGYTF

clone size: .
J gene: TRBJ1-4
D gene: .
V gene: TRBV4-1
CDR3 DNA: TGCGCCAGCAGCGCCCCGGGACATTCTAATGAAAAACTGTTTTTT
CDR3 protein: CASSAPGHSNEKLFF

clone size: .
J gene: TRBJ2-3
D gene: TRBD2
V gene: TRBV6-6
CDR3 DNA: TGTGCCAGCAGGAATAGCGGGAGGTCTGGCACAGATACGCAGTATTTT
CDR3 protein: CASRNSGRSGTDTQYF

clone size: few
J gene: TRBJ2-3
D gene: TRBD2
V gene: TRBV7-3
CDR3 DNA: TGTGCCAGCAGCTTCGGGACTAGCGGGATCGGTTCGGGTACGCAGTATTTT
CDR3 protein: CASSFGTSGIGSGTQYF

clone size: .
J gene: TRBJ2-7
D gene: TRBD1
V gene: TRBV7-9
CDR3 DNA: TGTGCCAGCAGCCGGACAGGGAATTGGTTGGACGAGCAGTACTTC
CDR3 protein: CASSRTGNWLDEQYF

clone size: few
J gene: TRBJ1-3
D gene: TRBD1
V gene: TRBV9
CDR3 DNA: TGTGCCAGCAGTCGAACCGGGACAGAAGGAAACACCATATATTTT
CDR3 protein: CASSRTGTEGNTIYF

clone size: few
J gene: TRBJ2-7
D gene: .
V gene: TRBV28
CDR3 DNA: TGTGCCAGCAGTTTATACCCAGGGTTTAACGAGCAGTACTTC
CDR3 protein: CASSLYPGFNEQYF

clone size: few
J gene: TRBJ2-3
D gene: TRBD2
V gene: TRBV9
CDR3 DNA: TGTGCCAGCAGCGTAGGTCTAGCGGGAGATACGCAGTATTTT
CDR3 protein: CASSVGLAGDTQYF

clone size: few
J gene: TRBJ2-4
D gene: .
V gene: TRBV29-1
CDR3 DNA: TGCAGCGTTGAAGATTGGGTGCCGGGACACCTGTTAGCCAAAAACATTCAGTACTTC
CDR3 protein: CSVEDWVPGHLLAKNIQYF

clone size: .
J gene: TRBJ2-5
D gene: TRBD1
V gene: TRBV5-1
CDR3 DNA: TGCGCCAGCAGCTTGGAACAGGGGGACATGGAGACCCAGTACTTC
CDR3 protein: CASSLEQGDMETQYF

clone size: .
J gene: TRBJ1-2
D gene: .
V gene: TRBV28
CDR3 DNA: TGTGAAACCCGGAGGTCGGCTCTCTACTATGGCTACACCTTC
CDR3 protein: CETRRSALYYGYTF

clone size: .
J gene: TRBJ2-4
D gene: TRBD1
V gene: TRBV2
CDR3 DNA: TGTGCCAGCTGGGACCCAGGGACAGGCTTTATAGCCAAAAACATTCAGTACTTC
CDR3 protein: CASWDPGTGFIAKNIQYF

clone size: few
J gene: TRBJ2-2
D gene: TRBD2
V gene: TRBV4-2
CDR3 DNA: TGTGCCAGCAGTGAGACTAGCGGGAGAATTAACACCGGGGAGCTGTTTTTT
CDR3 protein: CASSETSGRINTGELFF

clone size: few
J gene: TRBJ1-5
D gene: .
V gene: TRBV7-8
CDR3 DNA: TGTGCCAGCAGCTTAGGGGCCCCGGATCAGCCCCAGCATTTT
CDR3 protein: CASSLGAPDQPQHF

clone size: .
J gene: TRBJ2-5
D gene: TRBD2
V gene: TRBV28
CDR3 DNA: TGTGCCAGCACCCTAGCGGGACTGGAAGAGACCCAGTACTTC
CDR3 protein: CASTLAGLEETQYF

clone size: .
J gene: TRBJ1-5
D gene: TRBD1
V gene: TRBV15
CDR3 DNA: TGTGCCACCAGCCAGACAGGGGGCAATCAGCCCCAGCATTTT
CDR3 protein: CATSQTGGNQPQHF